The entry below gives a single TCR beta chain sequence along with its context. These data belong to a study of shared clonotypes between healthy human individuals. None of the donors, who were healthy HIV-negative adults, had recently had acute infections or vaccinations. Nashville, Tennessee was home to all donors, each a Caucasian adult. The length of the CDR3 is 15 residues. Germline V gives CDR1 SGHRS, CDR2 YFSETQ. V lost 1 base to trimming and J lost 2 bases, with 10 bases between them. The method was immunoSEQ multiplex PCR; TCRdb's version includes in-frame clones alone and lacks a portion of them. Here the sample spans around 500,000 clones, about 79% being singletons.

This receptor was obtained from a woman aged 40 to 50 in good health. Some clones in this sample may be carry-over from other donors' samples. V and J are TRBV5-1 and TRBJ2-1; D ambiguous. Specimen: PBMCs. The CDR3 DNA reads as TGCGCCAGCAGCTTGAGTTCAGTGACCTACAATGAGCAGTTCTTC. The encoded protein is CASSLSSVTYNEQFF.